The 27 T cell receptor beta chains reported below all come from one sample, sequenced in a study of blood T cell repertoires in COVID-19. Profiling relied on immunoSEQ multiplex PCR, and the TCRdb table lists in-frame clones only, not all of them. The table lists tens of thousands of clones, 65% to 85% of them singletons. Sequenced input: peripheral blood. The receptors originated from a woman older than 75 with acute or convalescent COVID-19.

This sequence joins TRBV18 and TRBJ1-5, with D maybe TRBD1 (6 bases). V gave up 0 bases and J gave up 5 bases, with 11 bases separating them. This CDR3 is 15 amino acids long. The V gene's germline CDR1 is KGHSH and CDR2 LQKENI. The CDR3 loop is CASSPPDRGDQPQHF. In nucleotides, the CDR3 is TGTGCCAGCTCACCACCGGACAGAGGGGATCAGCCCCAGCATTTT.

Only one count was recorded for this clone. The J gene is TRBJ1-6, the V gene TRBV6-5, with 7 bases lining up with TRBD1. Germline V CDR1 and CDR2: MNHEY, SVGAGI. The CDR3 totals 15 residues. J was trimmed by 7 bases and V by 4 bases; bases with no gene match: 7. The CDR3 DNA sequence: TGTGCCAGCAGTTCACAGGGGCTCCTGAATTCACCCCTCCACTTT. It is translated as CASSSQGLLNSPLHF.

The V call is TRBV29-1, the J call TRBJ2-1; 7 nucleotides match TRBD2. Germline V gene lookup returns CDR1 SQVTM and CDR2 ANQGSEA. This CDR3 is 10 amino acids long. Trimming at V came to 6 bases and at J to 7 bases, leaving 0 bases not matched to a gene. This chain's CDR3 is CSVGGNEQFF. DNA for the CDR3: TGCAGCGTGGGGGGGAATGAGCAGTTCTTC.

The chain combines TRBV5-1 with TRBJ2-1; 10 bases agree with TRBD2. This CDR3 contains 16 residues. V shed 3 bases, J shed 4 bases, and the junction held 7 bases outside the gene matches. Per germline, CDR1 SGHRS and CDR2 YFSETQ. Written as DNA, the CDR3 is TGCGCCAGCAGCTGGCAGACTAGCGGGCTTTACAATGAGCAGTTCTTC. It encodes CASSWQTSGLYNEQFF.

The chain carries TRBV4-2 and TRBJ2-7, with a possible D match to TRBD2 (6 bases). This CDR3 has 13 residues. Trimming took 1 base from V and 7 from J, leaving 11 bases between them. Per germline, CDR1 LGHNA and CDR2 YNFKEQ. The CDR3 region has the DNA TGTGCCAGCAGCCAAGGGGACTCGAGGGAGCAGTACTTC. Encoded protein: CASSQGDSREQYF.

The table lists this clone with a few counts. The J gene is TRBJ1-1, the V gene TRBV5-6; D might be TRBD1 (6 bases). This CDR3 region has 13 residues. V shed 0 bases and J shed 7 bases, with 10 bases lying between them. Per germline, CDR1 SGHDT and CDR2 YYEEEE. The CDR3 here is CASSLGQAREAFF. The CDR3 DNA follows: TGTGCCAGCAGCTTGGGACAGGCGCGTGAAGCTTTCTTT.

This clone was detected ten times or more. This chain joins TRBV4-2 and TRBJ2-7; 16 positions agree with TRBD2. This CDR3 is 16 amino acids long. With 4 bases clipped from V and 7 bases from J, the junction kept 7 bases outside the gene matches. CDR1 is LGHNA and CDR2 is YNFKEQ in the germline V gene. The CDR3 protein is CASSRTTGLAGGEQYF. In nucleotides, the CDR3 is TGTGCCAGCAGCCGGACGACGGGACTAGCGGGAGGGGAGCAGTACTTC.

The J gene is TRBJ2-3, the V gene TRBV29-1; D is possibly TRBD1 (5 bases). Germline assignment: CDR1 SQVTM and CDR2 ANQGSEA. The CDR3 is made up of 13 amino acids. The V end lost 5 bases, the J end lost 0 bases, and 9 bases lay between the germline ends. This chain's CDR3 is CSVSGQSTDTQYF. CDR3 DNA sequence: TGCAGCGTTTCAGGGCAAAGCACAGATACGCAGTATTTT.

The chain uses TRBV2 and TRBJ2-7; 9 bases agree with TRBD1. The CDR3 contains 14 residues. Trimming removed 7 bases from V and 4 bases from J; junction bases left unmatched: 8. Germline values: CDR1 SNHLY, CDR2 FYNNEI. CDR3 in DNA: TGTGCCAGCAACCGGGGACAGGGCGGGTACGAGCAGTACTTC. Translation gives CASNRGQGGYEQYF.

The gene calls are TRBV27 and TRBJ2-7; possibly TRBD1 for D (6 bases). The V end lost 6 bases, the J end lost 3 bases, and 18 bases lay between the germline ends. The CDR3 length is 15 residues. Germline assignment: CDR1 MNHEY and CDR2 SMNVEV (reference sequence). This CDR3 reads CASSLLPTGIYEQYF. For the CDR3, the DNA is TGTGCCAGCAGCTTACTTCCGACAGGTATCTACGAGCAGTACTTC.

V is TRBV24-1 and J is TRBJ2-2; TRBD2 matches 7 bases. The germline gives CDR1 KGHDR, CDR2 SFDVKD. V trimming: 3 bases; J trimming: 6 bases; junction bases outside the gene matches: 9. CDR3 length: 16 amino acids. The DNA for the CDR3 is TGTGCCACCAGTGATGATCTGGCAGGGAGGGCCGGGGAGCTGTTTTTT. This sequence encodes CATSDDLAGRAGELFF.

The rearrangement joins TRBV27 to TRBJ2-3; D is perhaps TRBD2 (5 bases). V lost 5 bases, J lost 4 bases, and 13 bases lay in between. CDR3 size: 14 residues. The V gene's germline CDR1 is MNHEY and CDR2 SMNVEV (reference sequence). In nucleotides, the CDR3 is TGTGCCAGCAGTCTCCCACGGAGGCCAGATACGCAGTATTTT. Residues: CASSLPRRPDTQYF.

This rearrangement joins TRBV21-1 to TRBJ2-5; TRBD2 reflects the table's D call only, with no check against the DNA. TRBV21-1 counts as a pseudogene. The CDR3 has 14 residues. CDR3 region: CASSRGGRQETQYF. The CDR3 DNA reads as TGTGCCAGCAGCCGCGGCGGCCGTCAAGAGACCCAGTACTTC.

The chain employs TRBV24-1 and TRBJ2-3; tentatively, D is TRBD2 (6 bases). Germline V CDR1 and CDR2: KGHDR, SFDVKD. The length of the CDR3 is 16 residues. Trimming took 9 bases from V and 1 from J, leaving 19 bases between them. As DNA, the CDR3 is TGTGCCACCGGGAGGTCCGCCGTTTTTGGCACAGATACGCAGTATTTT. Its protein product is CATGRSAVFGTDTQYF.

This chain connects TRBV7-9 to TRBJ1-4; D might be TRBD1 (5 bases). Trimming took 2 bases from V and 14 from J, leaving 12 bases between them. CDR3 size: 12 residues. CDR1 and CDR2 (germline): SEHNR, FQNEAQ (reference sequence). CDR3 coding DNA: TGTGCCAGCAGCTTACAGGGTTGGTTGCTGTTTTTT. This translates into CASSLQGWLLFF.

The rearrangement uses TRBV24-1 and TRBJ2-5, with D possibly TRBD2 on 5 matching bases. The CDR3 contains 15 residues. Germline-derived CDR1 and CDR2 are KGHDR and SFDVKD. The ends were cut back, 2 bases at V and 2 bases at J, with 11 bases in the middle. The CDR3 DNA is TGTGCCACCAGTGATTGGGCCGGACTTCAAGAGACCCAGTACTTC. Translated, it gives CATSDWAGLQETQYF.

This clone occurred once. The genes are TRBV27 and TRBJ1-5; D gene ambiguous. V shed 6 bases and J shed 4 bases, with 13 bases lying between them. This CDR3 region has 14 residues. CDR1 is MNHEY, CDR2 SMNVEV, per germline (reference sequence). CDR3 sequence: CASSFEGLNQPQHF. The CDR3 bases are TGTGCCAGCAGCTTTGAGGGATTGAATCAGCCCCAGCATTTT.

CDR3: CATTGQGNEKLFF. CDR3 in DNA: TGTGCCACCACGGGACAGGGTAACGAAAAACTGTTTTTT. The V gene is TRBV2, the J gene TRBJ1-4; 9 bases line up with TRBD1. CDR3 size: 13 residues. V lost 10 bases to trimming and J lost 8 bases; unmatched junction nucleotides: 8. Looked up from germline, CDR1 is SNHLY and CDR2 is FYNNEI.

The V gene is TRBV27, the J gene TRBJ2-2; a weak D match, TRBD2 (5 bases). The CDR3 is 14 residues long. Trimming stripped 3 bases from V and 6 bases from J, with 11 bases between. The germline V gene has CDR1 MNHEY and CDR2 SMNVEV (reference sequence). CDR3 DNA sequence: TGTGCCAGCAGTTTCCGGGGAAGGGCCGGGGAGCTGTTTTTT. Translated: CASSFRGRAGELFF.

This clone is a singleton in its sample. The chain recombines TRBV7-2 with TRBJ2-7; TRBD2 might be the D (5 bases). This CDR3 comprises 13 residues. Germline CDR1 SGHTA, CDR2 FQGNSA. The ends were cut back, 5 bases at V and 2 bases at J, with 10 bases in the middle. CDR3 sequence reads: CASSPSGPYEQYF. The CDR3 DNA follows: TGTGCCAGCAGCCCAAGCGGCCCCTACGAGCAGTACTTC.

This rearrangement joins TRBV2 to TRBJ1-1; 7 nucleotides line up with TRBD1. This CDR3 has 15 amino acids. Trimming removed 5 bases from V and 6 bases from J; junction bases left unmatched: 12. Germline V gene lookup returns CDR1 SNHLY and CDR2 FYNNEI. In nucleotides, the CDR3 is TGTGCCAGCAGTCGACAGGGACCCAGGGCGGCTGAAGCTTTCTTT. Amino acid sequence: CASSRQGPRAAEAFF.

CDR3 sequence reads: CASSEGTGSLSPLHF. CDR3 in DNA: TGCGCCAGCAGCGAGGGGACAGGGAGTTTGTCACCCCTCCACTTT. This chain joins TRBV5-1 and TRBJ1-6; 9 bases fit TRBD1. There are 15 residues in the CDR3. CDR1 SGHRS and CDR2 YFSETQ come from the germline V gene. After removal of 4 bases from V and 10 bases from J, the junction contained 9 bases not matched to a gene.

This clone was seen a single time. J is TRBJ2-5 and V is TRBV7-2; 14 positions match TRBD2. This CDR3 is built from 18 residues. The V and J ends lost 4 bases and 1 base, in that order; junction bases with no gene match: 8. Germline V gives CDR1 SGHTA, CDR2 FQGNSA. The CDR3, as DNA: TGTGCCAGCAGCTACCGACTAGCGGGAGGGCCGAGCCAAGAGACCCAGTACTTC. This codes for CASSYRLAGGPSQETQYF.

The CDR3 DNA reads TGTGCCAGCAGGTCGACAGGGCACTATAATTCACCCCTCCACTTT. Its protein is CASRSTGHYNSPLHF. This rearrangement joins TRBV28 to TRBJ1-6; 7 bases agree with TRBD1. Germline assignment: CDR1 MDHEN and CDR2 SYDVKM. The CDR3 runs 15 residues. The V gene end was trimmed by 6 bases and the J gene end by 3 bases; junction bases not matched to a gene: 5.

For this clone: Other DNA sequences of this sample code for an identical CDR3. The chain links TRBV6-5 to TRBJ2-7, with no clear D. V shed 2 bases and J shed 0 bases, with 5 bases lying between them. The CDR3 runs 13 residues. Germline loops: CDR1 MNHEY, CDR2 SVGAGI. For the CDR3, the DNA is TGTGCCAGCAGTTACGGGCACTCCTACGAGCAGTACTTC. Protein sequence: CASSYGHSYEQYF.

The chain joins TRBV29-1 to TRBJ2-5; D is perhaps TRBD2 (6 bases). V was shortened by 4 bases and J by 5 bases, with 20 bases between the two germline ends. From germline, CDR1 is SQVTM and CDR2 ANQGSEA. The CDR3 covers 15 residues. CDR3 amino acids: CSVGGGPGSGETQYF. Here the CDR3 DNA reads TGCAGCGTTGGGGGAGGCCCGGGATCTGGGGAGACCCAGTACTTC.

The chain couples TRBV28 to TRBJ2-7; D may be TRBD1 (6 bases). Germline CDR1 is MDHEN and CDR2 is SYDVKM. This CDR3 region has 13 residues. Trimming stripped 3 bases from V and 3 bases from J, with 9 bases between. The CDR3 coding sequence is TGTGCCAGCAGTTTGGGGACAATCTACGAGCAGTACTTC. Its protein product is CASSLGTIYEQYF. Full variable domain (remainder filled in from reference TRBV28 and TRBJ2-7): DVKVTQSSRYLVKRTGEKVFLECVQDMDHENMFWYRQDPGLGLRLIYFSYDVKMKEKGDIPEGYSVSREKKERFSLILESASTNQTSMYLCASSLGTIYEQYFGPGTRLTVT.